The 8 T cell receptor beta chains below were found in one sample sequenced in a study of T cell changes during pregnancy in multiple sclerosis. Generated by immunoSEQ multiplex PCR, the TCRdb table keeps only in-frame clones and is missing some. The sample has 90,000 to 130,000 clones, approximately 90% seen once; the top ten hold about 1.5%. Here the sequenced sample was peripheral blood, taken in the third trimester of pregnancy. These receptors originate from a female donor with multiple sclerosis, enrolled in a pregnancy study.

The chain carries TRBV9 and TRBJ2-1, with 7 bases identical to TRBD2. V was pared by 0 bases and J by 10 bases, with 16 bases of the junction left unmatched. Germline-derived CDR1 and CDR2 are SGDLS and YYNGEE. The CDR3 is 17 residues long. CDR3 in DNA: TGTGCCAGCAGCGTAGTTGGGAGGGACGGCCGTATGAAGGAGCAGTTCTTC. Translated, it gives CASSVVGRDGRMKEQFF.

V is TRBV10-2 and J is TRBJ2-4, with D maybe TRBD1 (5 bases). CDR1 is WSHSY and CDR2 is SAAADI in the germline V gene. The CDR3 runs to 13 residues. V was cut by 6 bases and J by 0 bases, with 6 bases left in between. As DNA, the CDR3 is TGCGCCAGCAGCAGGGCAGCCAAAAACATTCAGTACTTC. This sequence encodes CASSRAAKNIQYF.

The CDR3 sequence: CASSPGGGMSNQPQHF. In DNA, the CDR3 is TGTGCCAGCAGCCCCGGAGGAGGGATGAGCAATCAGCCCCAGCATTTT. The J gene is TRBJ1-5, the V gene TRBV9; D is undetermined. CDR3 length: 16 amino acids. Trimming removed 4 bases from V and 1 base from J, with 15 bases in between. Germline V gene lookup returns CDR1 SGDLS and CDR2 YYNGEE.

The genes are TRBV5-1 and TRBJ2-7, with 9 bases fitting TRBD1. Germline V lookup: CDR1 SGHRS, CDR2 YFSETQ. V shed 2 bases and J 3 bases; nucleotides not matched to a gene: 9. The CDR3 length is 16 residues. CDR3 in amino acids: CASSLVRGQGSYEQYF. The CDR3 coding sequence is TGCGCCAGCAGCTTAGTACGGGGACAGGGTAGCTACGAGCAGTACTTC.

This rearrangement joins TRBV27 to TRBJ2-5; 9 positions agree with TRBD2. Gene TRBJ2-7 matches the end of the DNA better, so the J call may be wrong. Germline V gives CDR1 MNHEY, CDR2 SMNVEV (reference sequence). There are 16 residues in the CDR3. The CDR3 coding sequence is TGTGCCAGCAGTTTAAGGGGGGCGGGAGGGGGCTACGAGCAGTACTTC. Its translation is CASSLRGAGGGYEQYF.

The CDR3 protein is CASSVAGRAETQYF. As DNA, the CDR3 is TGTGCCAGCAGCGTAGCAGGGAGGGCAGAGACCCAGTACTTC. The V gene is TRBV9, the J gene TRBJ2-5, with 7 bases lining up with TRBD2. The CDR3 loop spans 14 amino acids. The V and J ends lost 0 bases and 4 bases, in that order; junction bases with no gene match: 3. Germline assignment: CDR1 SGDLS and CDR2 YYNGEE.

This chain links TRBV5-1 with TRBJ2-3; 12 bases fit TRBD2. Germline CDR1 SGHRS, CDR2 YFSETQ. The CDR3 runs 15 residues. The ends lost 3 bases at V and 5 bases at J; junction bases unmatched: 4. Here the CDR3 DNA reads TGCGCCAGCAGCTGGACTAGCGGGATGAGAGATACGCAGTATTTT. It specifies CASSWTSGMRDTQYF.

The rearrangement uses TRBV2 and TRBJ1-6, with D perhaps matching TRBD1 (5 bases). With 4 bases removed from V and 5 bases from J, the gap between germline ends came to 9 bases. Per germline, CDR1 SNHLY and CDR2 FYNNEI. This CDR3 region has 14 residues. The CDR3 bases are TGTGCCAGCAGTGTGACAGCTAATAATTCACCCCTCCACTTT. Translated, it gives CASSVTANNSPLHF. Variable domain in full (rest from reference TRBV2 and TRBJ1-6): EPEVTQTPSHQVTQMGQEVILRCVPISNHLYFYWYRQILGQKVEFLVSFYNNEISEKSEIFDDQFSVERPDGSNFTLKIRSTKLEDSAMYFCASSVTANNSPLHFGNGTRLTVT.